This passage covers 16 T cell receptor beta chains from one sample sequenced in a study of T cell changes during pregnancy in multiple sclerosis. Repertoires were generated with immunoSEQ multiplex PCR, while TCRdb's copy carries only in-frame clones and drops some. The sample carries tens of thousands of clones, roughly 90% recorded once. Sequences were derived from peripheral blood, sampled after pregnancy. Receptors originate from a female donor in good health, enrolled as a control in a pregnancy study.

This chain links TRBV27 with TRBJ2-1; the match to TRBD1 covers 7 bases. This CDR3 is built from 19 residues. J was trimmed by 2 bases and V by 8 bases; bases with no gene match: 21. Germline CDR1 reads MNHEY; CDR2 reads SMNVEV (reference sequence). CDR3 nucleotides: TGTGCCAGCGTTCTCGCAACCCCTAGCAGGGGGAGCCCCTACAATGAGCAGTTCTTC. Protein: CASVLATPSRGSPYNEQFF.

The chain has TRBV7-6 and TRBJ1-6; D not resolved. The germline CDR1 and CDR2 sequences are SGHVS and FNYEAQ. V gave up 3 bases and J gave up 6 bases, with 6 bases separating them. The CDR3 loop spans 13 amino acids. CDR3: CASSLAGNSPLHF. The CDR3 DNA reads TGTGCCAGCAGCTTGGCGGGTAATTCACCCCTCCACTTT.

The V and J genes are TRBV5-4 and TRBJ2-3; the match to TRBD2 covers 7 bases. CDR1 is SGHNT, CDR2 YYREEE, per germline (reference sequence). Trimming took 0 bases from V and 5 from J; bases not matched to a gene: 9. The CDR3 is made up of 16 amino acids. The CDR3 DNA is TGTGCCAGCAGCTTGGACGGCGGGAGAGGGGAAGATACGCAGTATTTT. Translating gives CASSLDGGRGEDTQYF.

The chain uses TRBV7-9 and TRBJ1-5; no firm D call. Trimming removed 7 bases at V and 7 bases at J, with 11 bases between. Germline lookup yields CDR1 SEHNR and CDR2 FQNEAQ (reference sequence). The CDR3 totals 12 residues. CDR3 sequence (DNA): TGTGCCAGCAACTACGACCGGCAGCCCCAGCATTTT. It encodes CASNYDRQPQHF. The full variable domain, in which reference TRBV7-9 and TRBJ1-5 provide the parts outside the CDR3, is DTGVSQNPRHKITKRGQNVTFRCDPISEHNRLYWYRQTLGQGPEFLTYFQNEAQLEKSRLLSDRFSAERPKGSFSTLEIQRTEQGDSAMYLCASNYDRQPQHFGDGTRLSIL.

The chain employs TRBV7-8 and TRBJ1-2; D remains ambiguous. V was pared by 1 base and J by 2 bases, with 11 bases between. The CDR3 has 15 residues. The germline gives CDR1 SGHVS, CDR2 FQNEAQ. The CDR3 DNA is TGTGCCAGCAGCTTAGAACAGATCTCCAACTATGGCTACACCTTC. Translating it yields CASSLEQISNYGYTF.

This chain connects TRBV5-1 to TRBJ2-5, with 11 bases matching TRBD2. Germline loops: CDR1 SGHRS, CDR2 YFSETQ. This CDR3 is built from 16 residues. The J segment lost 5 bases and the V segment lost 3 bases, leaving 9 bases of the junction unmatched. The CDR3 region has the DNA TGCGCCAGCAGCTCCCAAGGAACTAGCGGGAGTGAGACCCAGTACTTC. This encodes CASSSQGTSGSETQYF.

V and J are TRBV5-1 and TRBJ1-1; D is possibly TRBD1 (6 bases). CDR1 is SGHRS, CDR2 YFSETQ, per germline. The CDR3 length is 12 residues. The V end was cut by 0 bases, the J end by 14 bases, with 14 bases between. DNA of the CDR3: TGCGCCAGCAGCTTGGGTGGGGACACAACCTTCTTT. It encodes CASSLGGDTTFF.

The V call is TRBV29-1, the J call TRBJ2-3, with 14 nucleotides matching TRBD2. Germline-derived CDR1 and CDR2 are SQVTM and ANQGSEA. The ends lost 6 bases at V and 8 bases at J; junction bases unmatched: 7. The CDR3 sequence is 14 residues long. Here the CDR3 DNA reads TGCAGCGTAGAGGGACTAGCGGGAGAGGGTACGCAGTATTTT. As protein: CSVEGLAGEGTQYF.

V gene TRBV27 combines with J gene TRBJ2-3, with 7 bases lining up with TRBD2. Trimming removed 6 bases from V and 3 bases from J; junction bases left unmatched: 15. From germline, CDR1 is MNHEY and CDR2 SMNVEV (reference sequence). The CDR3 is 17 residues long. CDR3 in amino acids: CASSYWDYRTKTDTQYF. CDR3 sequence (DNA): TGTGCCAGCAGCTACTGGGACTATCGGACAAAGACAGATACGCAGTATTTT.

This clone was seen more than once but under ten times. The CDR3: CASTLSGGPAFF. The CDR3 DNA reads as TGTGCCAGCACTCTTTCCGGGGGGCCAGCTTTCTTT. The chain combines TRBV5-4 with TRBJ1-1; tentatively, D is TRBD1 (6 bases). The CDR3 runs 12 residues. CDR1 and CDR2 from the germline V gene are SGHNT and YYREEE (reference sequence). Trimming cost V 6 bases and J 10 bases, with 16 bases left between them.

V gene TRBV5-1 combines with J gene TRBJ2-4, with TRBD1 matching over 10 bases. The CDR3 has 14 amino acids. Germline values: CDR1 SGHRS, CDR2 YFSETQ. Trimming removed 4 bases from V and 8 bases from J; junction bases left unmatched: 6. DNA of the CDR3: TGCGCCAGCAGCCCGGGACAGGGGCCGGACATTCAGTACTTC. Protein product: CASSPGQGPDIQYF. The full variable domain, with the rest looked up from reference TRBV5-1 and TRBJ2-4, is KAGVTQTPRYLIKTRGQQVTLSCSPISGHRSVSWYQQTPGQGLQFLFEYFSETQRNKGNFPGRFSGRQFSNSRSEMNVSTLELGDSALYLCASSPGQGPDIQYFGAGTRLSVL.

The chain uses TRBV6-5 and TRBJ2-1; 11 bases map to TRBD2. Trimming at V came to 1 base and at J to 7 bases, leaving 6 bases not matched to a gene. The CDR3 contains 16 residues. The germline CDR1 and CDR2 sequences are MNHEY and SVGAGI. The CDR3 sequence is CASSYWVAGGPNEQFF. CDR3 sequence (DNA): TGTGCCAGCAGTTACTGGGTAGCGGGAGGGCCAAATGAGCAGTTCTTC.

This clone has just one count. The chain couples TRBV9 to TRBJ1-2; TRBD1 matches at 11 bases. Germline V gives CDR1 SGDLS, CDR2 YYNGEE. The junction had 0 bases not matched to a gene; V was cut back by 2 bases and J by 3 bases. The CDR3 runs 14 residues. DNA for the CDR3: TGTGCCAGCAGCGTGGGACAGGGGGACTATGGCTACACCTTC. This gives the protein CASSVGQGDYGYTF.

This chain joins TRBV15 and TRBJ2-7; 8 nucleotides align to TRBD2. In germline, CDR1 is LNHNV, CDR2 YYDKDF (reference sequence). Losses at the gene ends were 0 bases for V and 5 bases for J; bases not matched to a gene: 6. This CDR3 comprises 15 residues. CDR3 in amino acids: CATSRESSGAHEQYF. The DNA for the CDR3 is TGTGCCACCAGCAGAGAAAGTAGCGGGGCCCACGAGCAGTACTTC.

This chain links TRBV12-5 with TRBJ2-3; 14 positions agree with TRBD2. V lost 4 bases, J lost 2 bases, and 17 bases stayed unmatched. The germline V gene has CDR1 LGHNT and CDR2 FRNRAP. CDR3 length equals 21 residues. The DNA of the CDR3 is TGTGCTAGTGGTTGGACCTCGACTAGCGGGAGGGCGGCTTCCTCCACAGATACGCAGTATTTT. This translates into CASGWTSTSGRAASSTDTQYF. The variable domain in full, with the rest retrieved from reference TRBV12-5 and TRBJ2-3, is DARVTQTPRHKVTEMGQEVTMRCQPILGHNTVFWYRQTMMQGLELLAYFRNRAPLDDSGMPKDRFSAEMPDATLATLKIQPSEPRDSAVYFCASGWTSTSGRAASSTDTQYFGPGTRLTVL.

The chain combines TRBV4-2 with TRBJ1-4; unclear D gene. The germline CDR1 and CDR2 sequences are LGHNA and YNFKEQ. V lost 1 base and J 7 bases, leaving 19 bases between the germline ends. The CDR3 spans 17 residues. CDR3 DNA: TGTGCCAGCAGCCAAGTATCCAAGGGAGTACCAAGTGAAAAACTGTTTTTT. It specifies CASSQVSKGVPSEKLFF.